This entry describes one T cell receptor (beta chain). Germline V gene lookup returns CDR1 SQVTM and CDR2 ANQGSEA. With 4 bases removed from V and 6 bases from J, the gap between germline ends came to 6 bases. The CDR3 totals 11 residues. TCRdb itself ran the RACE reads through MiXCR, one entry per CDR3 protein. This sample has roughly 180,000 distinct CDR3 sequences; 20% to 25% occur once, and the top ten carry approximately 6.7%. This entry belongs to a study of human T cells and chemical hapten exposure. This sample's time point: patch test 1, 2 weeks after DPC sensitization. Treatment described: therapeutic diphenylcyclopropenone sensitization with weekly scalp DPC.

V is TRBV29-1 and J is TRBJ2-2, with a possible D match to TRBD2 (6 bases). The receptor was derived from a woman in her 50s with alopecia areata. Some clones in this sample may be carry-over from other donors' samples. Specimen: whole blood, collected in connection with sensitization to the hapten diphenylcyclopropenone (DPC). Here the CDR3 DNA reads TGCAGCGTTGGGGGGGCCGGGGAGCTGTTTTTT. This codes for CSVGGAGELFF.